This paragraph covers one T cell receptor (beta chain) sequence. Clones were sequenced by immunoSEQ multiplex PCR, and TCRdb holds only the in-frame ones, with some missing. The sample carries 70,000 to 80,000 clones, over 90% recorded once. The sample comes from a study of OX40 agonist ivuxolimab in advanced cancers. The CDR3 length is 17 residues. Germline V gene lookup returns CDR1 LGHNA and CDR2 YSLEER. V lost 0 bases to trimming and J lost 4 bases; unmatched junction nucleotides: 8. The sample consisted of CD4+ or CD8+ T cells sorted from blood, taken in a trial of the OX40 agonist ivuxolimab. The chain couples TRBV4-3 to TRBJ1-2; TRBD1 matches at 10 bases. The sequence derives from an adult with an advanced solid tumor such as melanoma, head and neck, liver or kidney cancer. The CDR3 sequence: CASSQETAGTGAYGYTF. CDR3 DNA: TGCGCCAGCAGCCAAGAAACGGCCGGGACAGGGGCCTATGGCTACACCTTC.